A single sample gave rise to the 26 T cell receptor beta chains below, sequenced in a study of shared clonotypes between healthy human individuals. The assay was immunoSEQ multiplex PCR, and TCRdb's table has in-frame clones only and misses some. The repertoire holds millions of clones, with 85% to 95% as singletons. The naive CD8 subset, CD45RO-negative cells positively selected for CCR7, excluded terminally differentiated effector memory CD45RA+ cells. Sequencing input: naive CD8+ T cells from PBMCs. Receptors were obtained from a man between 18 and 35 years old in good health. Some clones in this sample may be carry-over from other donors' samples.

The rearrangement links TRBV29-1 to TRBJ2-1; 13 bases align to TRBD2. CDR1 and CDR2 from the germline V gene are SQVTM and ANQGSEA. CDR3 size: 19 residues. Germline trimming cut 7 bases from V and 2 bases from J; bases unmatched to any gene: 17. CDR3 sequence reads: CSAGGTALAGGVTYNEQFF. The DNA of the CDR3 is TGCAGCGCTGGGGGGACGGCACTAGCGGGAGGGGTTACCTACAATGAGCAGTTCTTC.

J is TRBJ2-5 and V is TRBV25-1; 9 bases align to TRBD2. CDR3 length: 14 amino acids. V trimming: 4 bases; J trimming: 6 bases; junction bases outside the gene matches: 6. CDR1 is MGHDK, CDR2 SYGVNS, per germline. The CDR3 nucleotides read TGTGCCAGCAGTGGTAGCGGGAGTGGGAAGACCCAGTACTTC. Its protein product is CASSGSGSGKTQYF.

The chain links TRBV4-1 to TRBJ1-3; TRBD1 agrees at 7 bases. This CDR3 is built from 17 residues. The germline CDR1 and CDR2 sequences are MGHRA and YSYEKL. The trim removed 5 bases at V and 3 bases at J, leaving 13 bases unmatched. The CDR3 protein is CASSNRDRAPLGNTIYF. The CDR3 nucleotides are TGCGCCAGCAGCAACCGGGACAGAGCTCCGCTTGGAAACACCATATATTTT.

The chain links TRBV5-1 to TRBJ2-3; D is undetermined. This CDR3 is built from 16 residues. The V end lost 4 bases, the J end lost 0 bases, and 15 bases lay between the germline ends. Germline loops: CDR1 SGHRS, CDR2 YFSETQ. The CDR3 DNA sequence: TGCGCCAGCAGCCCGGCAGATTTTTCTAGCACAGATACGCAGTATTTT. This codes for CASSPADFSSTDTQYF.

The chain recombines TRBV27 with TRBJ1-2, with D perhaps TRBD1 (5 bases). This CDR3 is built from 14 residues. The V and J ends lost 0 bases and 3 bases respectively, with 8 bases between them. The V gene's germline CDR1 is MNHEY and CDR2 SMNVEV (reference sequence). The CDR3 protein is CASSLSWGDYGYTF. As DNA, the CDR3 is TGTGCCAGCAGTTTATCTTGGGGGGACTATGGCTACACCTTC.

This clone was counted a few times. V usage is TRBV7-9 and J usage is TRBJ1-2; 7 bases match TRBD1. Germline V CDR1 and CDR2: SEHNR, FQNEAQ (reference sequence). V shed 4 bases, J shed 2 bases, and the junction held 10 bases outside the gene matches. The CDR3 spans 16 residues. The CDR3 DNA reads TGTGCCAGCAGCTATGGGACAGCCGGCCCCAACTATGGCTACACCTTC. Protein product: CASSYGTAGPNYGYTF.

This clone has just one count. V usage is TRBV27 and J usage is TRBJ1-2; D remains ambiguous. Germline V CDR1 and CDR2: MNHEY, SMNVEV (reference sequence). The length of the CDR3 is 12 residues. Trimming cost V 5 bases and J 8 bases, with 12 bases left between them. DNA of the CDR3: TGTGCCAGCAGTCAAGGACTAGAGGGCTACACCTTC. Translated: CASSQGLEGYTF.

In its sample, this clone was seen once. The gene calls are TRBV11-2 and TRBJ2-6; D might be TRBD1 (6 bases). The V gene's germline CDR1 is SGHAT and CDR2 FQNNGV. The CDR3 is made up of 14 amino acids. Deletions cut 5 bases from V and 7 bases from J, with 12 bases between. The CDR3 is CASSHRDNANVLTF. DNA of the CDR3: TGTGCCAGCAGCCACCGGGACAACGCCAACGTCCTGACTTTC.

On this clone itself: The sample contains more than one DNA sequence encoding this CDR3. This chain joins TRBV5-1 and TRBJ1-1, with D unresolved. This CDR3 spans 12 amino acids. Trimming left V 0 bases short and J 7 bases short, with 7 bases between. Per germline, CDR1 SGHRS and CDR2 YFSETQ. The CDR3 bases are TGCGCCAGCAGCTTGGCCGGCAGTGAAGCTTTCTTT. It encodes CASSLAGSEAFF.

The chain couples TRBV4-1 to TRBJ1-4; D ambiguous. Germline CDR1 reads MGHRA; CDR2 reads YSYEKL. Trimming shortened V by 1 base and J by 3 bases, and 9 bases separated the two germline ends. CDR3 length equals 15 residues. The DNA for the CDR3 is TGCGCCAGCAGCCAAGTGGCAGTACCTAATGAAAAACTGTTTTTT. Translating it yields CASSQVAVPNEKLFF.

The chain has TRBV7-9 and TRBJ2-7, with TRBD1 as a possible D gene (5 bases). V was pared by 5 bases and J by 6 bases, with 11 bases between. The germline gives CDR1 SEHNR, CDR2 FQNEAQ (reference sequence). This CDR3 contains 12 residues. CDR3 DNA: TGTGCCAGCAGCGTCGGAAGGGGCGAGCAGTACTTC. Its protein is CASSVGRGEQYF. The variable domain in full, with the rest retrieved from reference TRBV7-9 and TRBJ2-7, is DTGVSQNPRHKITKRGQNVTFRCDPISEHNRLYWYRQTLGQGPEFLTYFQNEAQLEKSRLLSDRFSAERPKGSFSTLEIQRTEQGDSAMYLCASSVGRGEQYFGPGTRLTVT.

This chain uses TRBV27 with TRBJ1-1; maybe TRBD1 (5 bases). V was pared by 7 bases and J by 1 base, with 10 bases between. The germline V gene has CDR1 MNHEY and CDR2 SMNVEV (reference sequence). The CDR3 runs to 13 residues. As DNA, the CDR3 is TGTGCCAGCAAAAAAACAGGGAACACTGAAGCTTTCTTT. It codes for CASKKTGNTEAFF.

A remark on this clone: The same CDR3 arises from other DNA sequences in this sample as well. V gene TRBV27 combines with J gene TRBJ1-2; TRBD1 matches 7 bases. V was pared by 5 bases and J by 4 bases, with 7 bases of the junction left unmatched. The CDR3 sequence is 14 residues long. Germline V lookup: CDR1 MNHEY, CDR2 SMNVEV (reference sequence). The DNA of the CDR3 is TGTGCCAGCAGTCCCGGGACAGCCCTCTATGGCTACACCTTC. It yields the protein CASSPGTALYGYTF.

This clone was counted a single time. Here the CDR3 reads CASGGRTMHEQYF. The CDR3 DNA reads as TGTGCCAGCGGGGGGAGGACGATGCACGAGCAGTACTTC. The genes are TRBV5-5 and TRBJ2-7, with D perhaps TRBD2 (6 bases). The CDR3 has 13 residues. V was clipped by 7 bases and J by 5 bases, with 16 bases between them. From germline, CDR1 is SGHKS and CDR2 YYEKEE (reference sequence). The full variable domain, its missing parts supplied by reference TRBV5-5 and TRBJ2-7, is DAGVTQSPTHLIKTRGQQVTLRCSPISGHKSVSWYQQVLGQGPQFIFQYYEKEERGRGNFPDRFSARQFPNYSSELNVNALLLGDSALYLCASGGRTMHEQYFGPGTRLTVT.

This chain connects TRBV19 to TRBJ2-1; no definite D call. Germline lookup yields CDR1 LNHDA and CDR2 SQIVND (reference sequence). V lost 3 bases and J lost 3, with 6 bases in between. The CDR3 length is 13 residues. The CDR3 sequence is CASSMHNYNEQFF. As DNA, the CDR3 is TGTGCCAGTAGTATGCACAACTACAATGAGCAGTTCTTC.

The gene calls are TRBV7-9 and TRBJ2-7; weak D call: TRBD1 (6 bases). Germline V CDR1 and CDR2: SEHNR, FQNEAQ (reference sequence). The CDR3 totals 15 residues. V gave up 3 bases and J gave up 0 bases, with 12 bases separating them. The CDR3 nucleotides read TGTGCCAGCAGCTTCCAGGGGCCTAGCTCCTACGAGCAGTACTTC. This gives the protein CASSFQGPSSYEQYF.

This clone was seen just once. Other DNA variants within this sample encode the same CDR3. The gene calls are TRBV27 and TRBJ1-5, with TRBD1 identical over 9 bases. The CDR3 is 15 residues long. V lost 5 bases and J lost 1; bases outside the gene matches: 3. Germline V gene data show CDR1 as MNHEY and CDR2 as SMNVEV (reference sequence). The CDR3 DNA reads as TGTGCCAGCAGTCCCGGGACAGGGAGCAATCAGCCCCAGCATTTT. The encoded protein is CASSPGTGSNQPQHF.

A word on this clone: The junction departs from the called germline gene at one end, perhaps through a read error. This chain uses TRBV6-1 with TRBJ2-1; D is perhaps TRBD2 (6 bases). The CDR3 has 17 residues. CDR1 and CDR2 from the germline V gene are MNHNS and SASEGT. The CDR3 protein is CASSDPGAYPSYSEQFF. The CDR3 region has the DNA TGTGCCAGCAGTGATCCGGGAGCCTACCCCTCTTACAGTGAGCAGTTCTTC.

The CDR3 spells CSVWSEEPETGEKLFF. In DNA form, the CDR3 reads TGCAGCGTTTGGTCCGAGGAGCCAGAGACCGGTGAAAAACTGTTTTTT. The rearrangement uses TRBV29-1 and TRBJ1-4; D unresolved. CDR1 SQVTM and CDR2 ANQGSEA come from the germline V gene. The CDR3 is 16 residues long. V lost 5 bases, J lost 7 bases, and 23 bases lay in between.

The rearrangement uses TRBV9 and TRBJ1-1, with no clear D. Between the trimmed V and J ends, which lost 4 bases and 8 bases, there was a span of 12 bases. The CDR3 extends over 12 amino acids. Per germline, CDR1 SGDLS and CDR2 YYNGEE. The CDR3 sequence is CASSPEGREAFF. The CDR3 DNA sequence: TGTGCCAGCAGCCCAGAAGGCCGGGAAGCTTTCTTT.

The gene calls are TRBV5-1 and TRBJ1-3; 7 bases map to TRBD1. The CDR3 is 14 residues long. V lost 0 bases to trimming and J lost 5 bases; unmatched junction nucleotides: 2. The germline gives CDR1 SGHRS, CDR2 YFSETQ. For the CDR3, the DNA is TGCGCCAGCAGCTTGGGACAGGGAAGAAACACCATATATTTT. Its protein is CASSLGQGRNTIYF.

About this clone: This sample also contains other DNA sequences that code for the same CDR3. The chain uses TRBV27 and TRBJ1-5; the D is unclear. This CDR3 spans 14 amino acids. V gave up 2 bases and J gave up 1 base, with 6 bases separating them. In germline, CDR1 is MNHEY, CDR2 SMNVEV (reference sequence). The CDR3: CASSLRESNQPQHF. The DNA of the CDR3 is TGTGCCAGCAGTTTACGGGAGAGCAATCAGCCCCAGCATTTT.

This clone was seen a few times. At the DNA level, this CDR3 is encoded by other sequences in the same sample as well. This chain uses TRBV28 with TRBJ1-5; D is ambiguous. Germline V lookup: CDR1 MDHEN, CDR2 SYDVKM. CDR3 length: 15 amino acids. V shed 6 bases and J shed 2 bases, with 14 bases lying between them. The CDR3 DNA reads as TGTGCCAGCAGCCCCACCCCGGGAGGCAATCAGCCCCAGCATTTT. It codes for CASSPTPGGNQPQHF.

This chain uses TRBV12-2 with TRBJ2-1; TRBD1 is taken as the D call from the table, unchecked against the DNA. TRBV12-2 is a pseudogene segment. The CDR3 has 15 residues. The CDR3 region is CASRLVDRGDNEQFF. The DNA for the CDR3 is TGTGCAAGTCGCTTAGTGGACAGGGGGGACAATGAGCAGTTCTTC.

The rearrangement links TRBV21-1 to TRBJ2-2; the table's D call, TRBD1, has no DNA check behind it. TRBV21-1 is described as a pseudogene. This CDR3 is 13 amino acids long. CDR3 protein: CASSPGVPGELFF. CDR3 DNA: TGTGCCAGCAGCCCAGGGGTCCCCGGGGAGCTGTTTTTT.

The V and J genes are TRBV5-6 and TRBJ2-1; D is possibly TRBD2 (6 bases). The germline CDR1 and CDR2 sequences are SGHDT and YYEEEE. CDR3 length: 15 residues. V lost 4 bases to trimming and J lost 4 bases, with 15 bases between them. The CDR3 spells CASSPPPREYNEQFF. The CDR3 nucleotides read TGTGCCAGCAGCCCCCCCCCACGGGAGTACAATGAGCAGTTCTTC.